This T cell receptor (beta chain) was found in a study of tumor-infiltrating lymphocytes in primary liver carcinoma. Trimming at V came to 2 bases and at J to 2 bases, leaving 10 bases not matched to a gene. This CDR3 comprises 17 residues. Germline CDR1 reads MNHEY; CDR2 reads SVGAGI. Scientists recovered RNA and DNA together from around 20-30 mg of unsorted bulk tissue. Constant-region priming of 500 ng total RNA yielded TCR beta cDNA. Libraries for TCR beta were built through three nested multiplex PCR rounds, which together made up a slightly modified ARM-PCR procedure. Each of the first two PCR rounds ran approximately 10 cycles with TRBV1-TRBV30 forward and C-beta reverse primers. MiXCR was run by TCRdb on the multiplex PCR reads, yielding one entry per CDR3 protein. Of roughly 80,000 distinct CDR3 sequences in the sample, approximately 72% were seen once.

The V call is TRBV6-5, the J call TRBJ2-5, with 8 bases aligning to TRBD2. The origin of this receptor is a man aged 40-49 years with primary liver carcinoma and hepatitis B virus infection. Sequencing was done on a sample of liver tumor tissue from sampling region 1. The subset denotes: tumor region T1, superior pole. The CDR3 region has the DNA TGTGCCAGCAGTTACCCCCACAGCGGGAGTGGACAAGAGACCCAGTACTTC. It specifies CASSYPHSGSGQETQYF.